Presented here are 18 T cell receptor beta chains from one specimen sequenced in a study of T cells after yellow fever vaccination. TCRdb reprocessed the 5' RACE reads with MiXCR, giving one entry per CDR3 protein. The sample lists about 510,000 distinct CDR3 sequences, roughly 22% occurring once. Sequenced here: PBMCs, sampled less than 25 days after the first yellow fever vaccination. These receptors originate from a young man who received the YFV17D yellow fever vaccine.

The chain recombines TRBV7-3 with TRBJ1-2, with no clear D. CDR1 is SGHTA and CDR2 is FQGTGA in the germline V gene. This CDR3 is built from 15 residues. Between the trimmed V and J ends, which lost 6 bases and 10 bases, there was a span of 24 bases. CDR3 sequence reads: CASSLNSPSVGTYTF. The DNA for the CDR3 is TGTGCCAGCAGTCTTAACAGTCCCAGTGTGGGAACCTACACCTTC.

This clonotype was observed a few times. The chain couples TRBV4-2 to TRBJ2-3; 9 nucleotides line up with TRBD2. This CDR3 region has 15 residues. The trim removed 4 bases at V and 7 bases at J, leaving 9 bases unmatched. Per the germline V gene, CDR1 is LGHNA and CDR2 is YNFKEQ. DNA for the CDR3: TGTGCCAGCAGCCGTGAAGCGGGGGGCGTATATACGCAGTATTTT. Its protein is CASSREAGGVYTQYF.

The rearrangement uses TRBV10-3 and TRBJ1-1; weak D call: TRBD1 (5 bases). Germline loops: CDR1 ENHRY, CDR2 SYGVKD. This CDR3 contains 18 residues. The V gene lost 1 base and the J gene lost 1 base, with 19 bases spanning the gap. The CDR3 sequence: CAISELDVGDAKNTEAFF. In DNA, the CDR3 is TGTGCCATCAGTGAGTTGGATGTGGGGGACGCCAAGAACACTGAAGCTTTCTTT.

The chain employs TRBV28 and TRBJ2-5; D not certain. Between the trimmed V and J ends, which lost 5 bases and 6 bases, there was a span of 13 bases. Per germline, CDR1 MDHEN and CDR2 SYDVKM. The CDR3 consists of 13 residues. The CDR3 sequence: CASSVESRKTQYF. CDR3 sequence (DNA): TGTGCCAGCAGTGTGGAGTCTAGAAAGACCCAGTACTTC.

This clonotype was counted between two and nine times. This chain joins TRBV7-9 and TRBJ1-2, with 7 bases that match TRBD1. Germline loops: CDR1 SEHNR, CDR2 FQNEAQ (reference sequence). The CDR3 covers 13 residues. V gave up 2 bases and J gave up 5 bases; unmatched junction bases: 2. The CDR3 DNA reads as TGTGCCAGCAGCTTACTACAGGGGTATGGCTACACCTTC. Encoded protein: CASSLLQGYGYTF.

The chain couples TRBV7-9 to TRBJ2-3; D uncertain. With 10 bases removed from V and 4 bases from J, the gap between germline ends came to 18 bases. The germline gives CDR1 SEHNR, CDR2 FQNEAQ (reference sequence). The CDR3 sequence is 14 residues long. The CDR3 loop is CATEGPPTPDTQYF. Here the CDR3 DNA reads TGTGCCACGGAAGGGCCGCCGACTCCAGATACGCAGTATTTT.

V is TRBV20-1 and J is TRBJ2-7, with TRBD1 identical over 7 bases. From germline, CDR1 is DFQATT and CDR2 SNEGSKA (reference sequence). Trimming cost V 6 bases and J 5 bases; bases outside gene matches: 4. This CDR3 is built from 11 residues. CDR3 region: CSAKQGNEQYV. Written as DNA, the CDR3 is TGCAGTGCAAAACAGGGGAACGAGCAGTACGTC.

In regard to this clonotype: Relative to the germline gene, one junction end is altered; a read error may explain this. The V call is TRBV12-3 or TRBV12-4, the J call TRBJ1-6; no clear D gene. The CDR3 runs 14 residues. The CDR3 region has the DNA TGTGCCAGCAGTTTACTACCGGGGAGTTCACCCCCCCACTTT. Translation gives CASSLLPGSSPPHF.

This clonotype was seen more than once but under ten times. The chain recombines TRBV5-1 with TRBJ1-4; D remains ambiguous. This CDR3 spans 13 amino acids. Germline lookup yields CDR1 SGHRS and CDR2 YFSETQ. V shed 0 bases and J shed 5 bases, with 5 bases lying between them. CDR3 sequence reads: CASSLDANEKLFF. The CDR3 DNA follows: TGCGCCAGCAGCTTGGACGCGAATGAAAAACTGTTTTTT.

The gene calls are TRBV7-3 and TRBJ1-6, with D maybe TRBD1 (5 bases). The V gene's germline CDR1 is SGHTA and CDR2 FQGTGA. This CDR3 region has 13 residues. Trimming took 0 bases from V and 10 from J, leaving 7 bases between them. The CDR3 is CASSLTTDSPLHF. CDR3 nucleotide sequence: TGTGCCAGCAGCTTAACGACAGACTCACCCCTCCACTTT.

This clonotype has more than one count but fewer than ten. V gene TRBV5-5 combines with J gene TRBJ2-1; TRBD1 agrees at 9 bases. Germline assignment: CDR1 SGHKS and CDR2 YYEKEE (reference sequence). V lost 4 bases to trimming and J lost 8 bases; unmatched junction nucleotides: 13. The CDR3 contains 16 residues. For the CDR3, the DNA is TGTGCCAGCAGCAGGGGGACAGGGTATTTTGTCGATGAGCAGTTCTTC. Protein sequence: CASSRGTGYFVDEQFF.

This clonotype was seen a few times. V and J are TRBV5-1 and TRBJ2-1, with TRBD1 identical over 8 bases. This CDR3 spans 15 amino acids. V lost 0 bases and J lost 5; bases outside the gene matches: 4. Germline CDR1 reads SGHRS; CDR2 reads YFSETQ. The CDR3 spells CASSLGTGGHNEQFF. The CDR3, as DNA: TGCGCCAGCAGCTTGGGTACAGGGGGACACAATGAGCAGTTCTTC.

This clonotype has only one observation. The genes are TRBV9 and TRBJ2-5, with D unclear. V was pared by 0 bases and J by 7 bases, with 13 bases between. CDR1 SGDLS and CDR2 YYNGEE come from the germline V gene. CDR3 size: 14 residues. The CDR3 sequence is CASSVGGLAGTQYF. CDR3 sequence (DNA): TGTGCCAGCAGCGTAGGCGGATTGGCAGGGACCCAGTACTTC.

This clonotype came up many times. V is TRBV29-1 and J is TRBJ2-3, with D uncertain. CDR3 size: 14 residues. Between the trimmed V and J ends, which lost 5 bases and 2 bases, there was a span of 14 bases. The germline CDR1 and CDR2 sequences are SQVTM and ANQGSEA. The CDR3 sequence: CSVITRPLTDTQYF. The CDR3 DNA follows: TGCAGCGTTATTACCCGACCGCTCACAGATACGCAGTATTTT.

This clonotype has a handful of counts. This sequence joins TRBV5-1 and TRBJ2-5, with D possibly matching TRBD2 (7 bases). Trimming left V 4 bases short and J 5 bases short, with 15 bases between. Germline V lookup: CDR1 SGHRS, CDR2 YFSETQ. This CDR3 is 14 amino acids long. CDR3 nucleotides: TGCGCCAGCAGCGCCGGGGGGCTCGGTGAGACCCAGTACTTC. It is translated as CASSAGGLGETQYF.

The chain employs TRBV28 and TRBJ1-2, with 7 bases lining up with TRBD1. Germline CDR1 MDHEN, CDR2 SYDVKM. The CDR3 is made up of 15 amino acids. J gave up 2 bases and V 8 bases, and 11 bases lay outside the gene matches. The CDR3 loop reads CASGGGRGRNYGYTF. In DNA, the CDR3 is TGTGCCAGCGGGGGGGGCAGGGGGAGGAACTATGGCTACACCTTC.

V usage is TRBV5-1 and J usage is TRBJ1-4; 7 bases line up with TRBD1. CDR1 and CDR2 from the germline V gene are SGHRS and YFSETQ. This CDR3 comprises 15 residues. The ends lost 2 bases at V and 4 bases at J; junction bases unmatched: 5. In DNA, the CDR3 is TGCGCCAGCAGCTTCTCGGGACAGATTAATGAAAAACTGTTTTTT. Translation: CASSFSGQINEKLFF. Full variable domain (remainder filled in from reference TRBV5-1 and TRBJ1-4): KAGVTQTPRYLIKTRGQQVTLSCSPISGHRSVSWYQQTPGQGLQFLFEYFSETQRNKGNFPGRFSGRQFSNSRSEMNVSTLELGDSALYLCASSFSGQINEKLFFGSGTQLSVL.

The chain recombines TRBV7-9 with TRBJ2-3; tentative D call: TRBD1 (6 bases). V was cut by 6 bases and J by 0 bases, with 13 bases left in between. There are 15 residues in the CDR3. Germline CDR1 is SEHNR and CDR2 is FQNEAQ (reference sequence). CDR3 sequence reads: CASRAGTPSTDTQYF. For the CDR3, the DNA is TGTGCCAGCAGGGCCGGGACACCAAGCACAGATACGCAGTATTTT.